Presented here are 5 T cell receptor beta chains from one specimen sequenced in a study of cytomegalovirus exposure and HLA in healthy donors. 60 Vbeta and 13 Jbeta primers were used in PCR. Using immunoSEQ multiplex PCR, the repertoire was profiled, and TCRdb retains in-frame clones only, with some absent. This sample has roughly 110,000 clones; around 69% occur once, and the top ten carry roughly 2%. Specimen: PBMCs. All receptors derive from a man aged 18 to 30 in good health and CMV-seronegative.

The chain employs TRBV6-5 and TRBJ2-3; the match to TRBD1 covers 8 bases. There are 16 residues in the CDR3. V lost 2 bases and J lost 6; bases outside the gene matches: 10. Germline loops: CDR1 MNHEY, CDR2 SVGAGI. The CDR3 bases are TGTGCCAGCAGTTACCCCGATTGCCAGGGGGCGGATACGCAGTATTTT. Amino acids: CASSYPDCQGADTQYF.

The chain employs TRBV13 and TRBJ2-7; D is perhaps TRBD2 (6 bases). Trimming removed 5 bases at V and 2 bases at J, with 19 bases between. This CDR3 region has 16 residues. Germline CDR1 is PRHDT and CDR2 is FYEKMQ (reference sequence). CDR3 sequence reads: CASSRGTGEPPYEQYF. CDR3 DNA: TGTGCCAGCAGCCGCGGGACCGGGGAACCCCCCTACGAGCAGTACTTC.

The V gene is TRBV7-3, the J gene TRBJ2-2, with D possibly being TRBD2 (7 bases). Trimming cost V 11 bases and J 2 bases, with 18 bases left between them. The germline CDR1 and CDR2 sequences are SGHTA and FQGTGA. This CDR3 spans 15 amino acids. CDR3 sequence: CASRGAGTNTGELFF. The CDR3 bases are TGTGCCTCCCGTGGAGCGGGGACAAACACCGGGGAGCTGTTTTTT.

The chain links TRBV4-3 to TRBJ2-7; possibly TRBD2 for D (6 bases). The CDR3 has 14 residues. Germline V gene sequence: CDR1 LGHNA, CDR2 YSLEER. V lost 0 bases and J 1 base, leaving 7 bases between the germline ends. CDR3 DNA: TGCGCCAGCAGCCAAGAGGAGGGTTCCTACGAGCAGTACTTC. This encodes CASSQEEGSYEQYF.

CDR3 nucleotide sequence: TGTGCCAGTAGTATGGGCAGGTCTTCGAATCAGCCCCAGCATTTT. Encoded protein: CASSMGRSSNQPQHF. The rearrangement uses TRBV19 and TRBJ1-5; D uncertain. Trimming left V 3 bases short and J 4 bases short, with 13 bases between. CDR1 is LNHDA and CDR2 is SQIVND in the germline V gene (reference sequence). The CDR3 extends over 15 amino acids. The full variable domain, its missing parts supplied by reference TRBV19 and TRBJ1-5, is DGGITQSPKYLFRKEGQNVTLSCEQNLNHDAMYWYRQDPGQGLRLIYYSQIVNDFQKGDIAEGYSVSREKKESFPLTVTSAQKNPTAFYLCASSMGRSSNQPQHFGDGTRLSIL.